This T cell receptor (beta chain) was recovered during a study of blood T cell repertoires in COVID-19. Across the study: Samples representing acute and convalescent COVID-19 were sourced from the United States, Italy and Spain. PBMCs, B-cell-depleted T cells, or T cells were the source of the cDNA or gDNA that made up the material.

In the original processing: Amplifying reference gene primers gave estimates of nucleated cell counts. TCRdb's table, derived via immunoSEQ multiplex PCR, lists solely in-frame clones and lacks some. V, J and clone size derive from that table, while D and trimming were established from the DNA sequence. The table shows more than 400,000 clones, with 75% to 90% occurring only once. CDR3 length: 15 residues. The V end lost 0 bases, the J end lost 0 bases, and 6 bases lay between the germline ends. Looked up from germline, CDR1 is SGHRS and CDR2 is YFSETQ. Sequenced sample: peripheral blood. The gene calls are TRBV5-1 and TRBJ2-2, with D hard to call. This clonotype originated in a human donor in a cohort sampled during active COVID-19. The CDR3 reads CASSLGAANTGELFF. CDR3 in DNA: TGCGCCAGCAGCTTGGGGGCAGCGAACACCGGGGAGCTGTTTTTT. Combining the CDR3 with reference TRBV5-1 and TRBJ2-2 gives the whole variable domain KAGVTQTPRYLIKTRGQQVTLSCSPISGHRSVSWYQQTPGQGLQFLFEYFSETQRNKGNFPGRFSGRQFSNSRSEMNVSTLELGDSALYLCASSLGAANTGELFFGEGSRLTVL.